Listed here are 10 T cell receptor beta chains from one sample, sequenced in a study of T cell changes during pregnancy in multiple sclerosis. Sequenced by immunoSEQ multiplex PCR; TCRdb stores in-frame clones only, minus some. The data hold 100,000 or so clones, with approximately 95% observed a single time. The sequences come from peripheral blood, collected in the first trimester of pregnancy. All receptors derive from a female donor with multiple sclerosis, enrolled in a pregnancy study.

This clone was recorded a few times. Other DNA sequences within the sample encode an identical CDR3. The chain links TRBV2 to TRBJ1-5; D is ambiguous. Per the germline V gene, CDR1 is SNHLY and CDR2 is FYNNEI. V lost 2 bases and J lost 3, with 11 bases in between. The CDR3 contains 15 residues. The CDR3 nucleotides read TGTGCCAGCAGTGAAACCGGGGTTAACAATCAGCCCCAGCATTTT. This translates into CASSETGVNNQPQHF. The full variable domain, with the rest looked up from reference TRBV2 and TRBJ1-5, is EPEVTQTPSHQVTQMGQEVILRCVPISNHLYFYWYRQILGQKVEFLVSFYNNEISEKSEIFDDQFSVERPDGSNFTLKIRSTKLEDSAMYFCASSETGVNNQPQHFGDGTRLSIL.

V is TRBV10-3 and J is TRBJ2-7; D might be TRBD1 (5 bases). The CDR3 contains 16 residues. Trimming cost V 4 bases and J 2 bases, with 18 bases left between them. Germline CDR1 reads ENHRY; CDR2 reads SYGVKD. In DNA, the CDR3 is TGTGCCATCAGTGGACCTAGGGTGACAGATGCCTACGAGCAGTACTTC. This encodes CAISGPRVTDAYEQYF.

The V and J genes are TRBV5-6 and TRBJ1-2, with D maybe TRBD1 (5 bases). The V gene lost 1 base and the J gene lost 7 bases, with 17 bases spanning the gap. CDR3 length equals 15 residues. CDR1 is SGHDT and CDR2 is YYEEEE in the germline V gene. CDR3 protein: CASSLLTATTRGYTF. The CDR3 region has the DNA TGTGCCAGCAGCTTGTTGACAGCTACCACCCGTGGCTACACCTTC.

This chain connects TRBV7-6 to TRBJ2-2; 13 bases map to TRBD2. Germline-derived CDR1 and CDR2 are SGHVS and FNYEAQ. The trim removed 1 base at V and 6 bases at J, leaving 8 bases unmatched. The CDR3 contains 18 residues. CDR3 amino acids: CASSLETGLAGFPGELFF. CDR3 DNA: TGTGCCAGCAGCTTAGAAACGGGACTAGCGGGGTTCCCCGGGGAGCTGTTTTTT.

The chain links TRBV7-2 to TRBJ2-4, with D possibly matching TRBD2 (5 bases). CDR1 SGHTA and CDR2 FQGNSA come from the germline V gene. Deletions cut 4 bases from V and 12 bases from J, with 16 bases between. The length of the CDR3 is 13 residues. In DNA form, the CDR3 reads TGTGCCAGCAGCTCGAGGTCTAGTCGGGATCAGTACTTC. It specifies CASSSRSSRDQYF. The whole variable domain, filled in from reference TRBV7-2 and TRBJ2-4, reads GAGVSQSPSNKVTEKGKDVELRCDPISGHTALYWYRQSLGQGLEFLIYFQGNSAPDKSGLPSDRFSAERTGGSVSTLTIQRTQQEDSAVYLCASSSRSSRDQYFGAGTRLSVL.

V usage is TRBV6-5 and J usage is TRBJ1-2; D perhaps matches TRBD1 (6 bases). V was cut by 7 bases and J by 6 bases, with 15 bases left in between. Germline V CDR1 and CDR2: MNHEY, SVGAGI. CDR3 length: 13 amino acids. The CDR3 protein is CASKRGASDGYTF. DNA of the CDR3: TGTGCCAGCAAGCGGGGGGCGTCGGATGGCTACACCTTC.

This clone was recorded once. The chain recombines TRBV5-6 with TRBJ2-1, with 10 positions matching TRBD2. The V and J ends lost 4 bases and 8 bases, in that order; junction bases with no gene match: 15. Looked up from germline, CDR1 is SGHDT and CDR2 is YYEEEE. The CDR3 extends over 17 amino acids. CDR3 loop: CASSPISGGARIDEQFF. The CDR3 nucleotides are TGTGCCAGCAGCCCTATCAGCGGGGGGGCCCGAATTGATGAGCAGTTCTTC.

This chain connects TRBV19 to TRBJ1-1, with TRBD1 matching 7 bases. Germline V lookup: CDR1 LNHDA, CDR2 SQIVND (reference sequence). The CDR3 has 14 amino acids. V lost 5 bases to trimming and J lost 1 base; unmatched junction nucleotides: 4. CDR3 DNA: TGTGCCAGTAGTCCGACAGGGTCGAACACTGAAGCTTTCTTT. It encodes CASSPTGSNTEAFF.

V is TRBV27 and J is TRBJ1-5, with TRBD1 as a possible D gene (5 bases). The germline V and J ends were trimmed by 7 bases and 0 bases, with 16 bases remaining between them. This CDR3 spans 16 amino acids. From germline, CDR1 is MNHEY and CDR2 SMNVEV (reference sequence). CDR3 coding DNA: TGTGCCAGCAAACCGGGGGGGAGATCTAGCAATCAGCCCCAGCATTTT. Translation: CASKPGGRSSNQPQHF.

This sequence joins TRBV9 and TRBJ2-1; possible D gene TRBD2, 6 bases. Deletions cut 3 bases from V and 7 bases from J, with 29 bases between. CDR1 and CDR2 from the germline V gene are SGDLS and YYNGEE. The CDR3 is made up of 19 amino acids. CDR3 protein: CASSANPSGLASLGNEQFF. CDR3 bases: TGTGCCAGCAGCGCGAACCCAAGTGGGCTAGCGAGCTTAGGTAATGAGCAGTTCTTC.